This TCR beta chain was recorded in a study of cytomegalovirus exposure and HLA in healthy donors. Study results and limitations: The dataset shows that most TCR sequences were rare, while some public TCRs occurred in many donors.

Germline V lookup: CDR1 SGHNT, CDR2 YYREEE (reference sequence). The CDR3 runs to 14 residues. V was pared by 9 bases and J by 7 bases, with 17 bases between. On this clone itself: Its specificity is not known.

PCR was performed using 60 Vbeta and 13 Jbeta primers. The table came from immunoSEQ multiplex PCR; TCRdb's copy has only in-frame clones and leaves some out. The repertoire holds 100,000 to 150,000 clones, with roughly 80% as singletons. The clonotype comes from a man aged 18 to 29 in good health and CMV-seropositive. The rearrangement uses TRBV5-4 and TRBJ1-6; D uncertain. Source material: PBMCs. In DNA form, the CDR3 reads TGTGCCATCCCAACCGGGGATTCGAATTCACCCCTCCACTTT. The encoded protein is CAIPTGDSNSPLHF. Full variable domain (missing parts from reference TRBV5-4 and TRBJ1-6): ETGVTQSPTHLIKTRGQQVTLRCSSQSGHNTVSWYQQALGQGPQFIFQYYREEENGRGNFPPRFSGLQFPNYSSELNVNALELDDSALYLCAIPTGDSNSPLHFGNGTRLTVT.